Described below is a single TCR beta chain sequence and its context. Its antigen is currently unknown. This could be a read error, since a much larger clone is one nucleotide away. This CDR3 is missing its conserved last phenylalanine or tryptophan, likely due to a read error. The data are from a study of molecular identifiers for immune sequencing clone quantification. Study at large: Split five ways in replicates, RNA from about 20,000 or 100,000 naive CD8 cells had four portions sequenced.

Findings and caveats of the study: Clones that had above 20 RNA copies took up over 99% of effector molecules but under 1% in naive cells.

The V segment lost 5 bases and the J segment 1 base; nucleotides outside the gene matches: 5. The CDR3 loop spans 15 amino acids. CDR1 KGHSH and CDR2 LQKENI come from the germline V gene. TCRdb reprocessed the PCR reads via MiXCR and lists one record per CDR3 protein. The sample includes approximately 630,000 distinct CDR3 sequences, 25% of them seen just once. Material: naive CD8+ T cells from blood, with Jurkat cell RNA spiked in. Stated subset: FACS-sorted CD8+CD4-CCR7+CD45RA+ naive T cells. The receptor comes from a human donor in good health. Some libraries in this study had Jurkat cell RNA spiked in. The chain combines TRBV18 with TRBJ2-5; the match to TRBD2 covers 9 bases. The CDR3 protein is CASSKTSGPQETQYL. DNA for the CDR3: TGTGCCAGCTCAAAGACTAGCGGCCCCCAAGAGACCCAGTACCTC.